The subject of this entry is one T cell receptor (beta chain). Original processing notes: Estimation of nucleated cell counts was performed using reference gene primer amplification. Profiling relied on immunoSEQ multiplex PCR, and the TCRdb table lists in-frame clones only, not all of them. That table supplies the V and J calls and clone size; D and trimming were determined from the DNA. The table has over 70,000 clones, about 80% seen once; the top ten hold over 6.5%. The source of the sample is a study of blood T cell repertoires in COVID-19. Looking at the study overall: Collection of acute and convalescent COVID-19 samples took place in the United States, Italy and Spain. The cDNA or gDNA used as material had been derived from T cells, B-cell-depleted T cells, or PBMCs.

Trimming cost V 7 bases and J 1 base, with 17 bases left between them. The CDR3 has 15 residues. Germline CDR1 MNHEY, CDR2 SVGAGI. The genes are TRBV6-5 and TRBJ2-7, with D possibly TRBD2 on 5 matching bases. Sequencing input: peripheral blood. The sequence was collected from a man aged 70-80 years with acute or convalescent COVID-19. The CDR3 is CASMSRDSGSYEQYF. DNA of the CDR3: TGTGCCAGCATGTCGAGAGACTCGGGATCCTACGAGCAGTACTTC.